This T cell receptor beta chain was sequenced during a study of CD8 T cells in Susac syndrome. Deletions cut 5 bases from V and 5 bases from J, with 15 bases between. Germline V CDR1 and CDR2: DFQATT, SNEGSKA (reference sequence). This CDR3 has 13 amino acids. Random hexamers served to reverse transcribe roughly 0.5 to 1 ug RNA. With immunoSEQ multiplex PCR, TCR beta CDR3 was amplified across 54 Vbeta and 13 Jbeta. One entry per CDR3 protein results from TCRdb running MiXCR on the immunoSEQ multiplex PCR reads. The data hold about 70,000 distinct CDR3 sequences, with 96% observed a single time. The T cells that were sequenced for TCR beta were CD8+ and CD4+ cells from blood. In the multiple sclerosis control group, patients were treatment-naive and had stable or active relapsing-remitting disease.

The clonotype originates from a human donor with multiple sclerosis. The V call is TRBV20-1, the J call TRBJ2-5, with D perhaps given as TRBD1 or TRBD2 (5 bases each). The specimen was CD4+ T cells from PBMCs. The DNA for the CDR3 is TGCAGTGCTGAGGGGCTCCACGCCGAGACCCAGTACTTC. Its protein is CSAEGLHAETQYF.